This TCR beta chain derives from a study of blood T cell repertoires in COVID-19. Per the germline V gene, CDR1 is SQVTM and CDR2 is ANQGSEA. V lost 3 bases to trimming and J lost 1 base, with 12 bases between them. CDR3 size: 14 residues. In the original workflow: Amplification from reference gene primers served as the basis for estimated nucleated cell counts. Sequencing used immunoSEQ multiplex PCR; TCRdb keeps in-frame clones, though not all of them. The V and J calls and the clone size are those of that table, but D and trimming were determined from the DNA. The table has 140,000 to 150,000 clones, 84% seen once.

This chain uses TRBV29-1 with TRBJ1-1; D uncertain. This TCR was sampled from a human donor in a cohort sampled during active COVID-19. Input material: peripheral blood. The CDR3 is CSVEEGWANTEAFF. CDR3 coding DNA: TGCAGCGTTGAGGAGGGATGGGCGAACACTGAAGCTTTCTTT.